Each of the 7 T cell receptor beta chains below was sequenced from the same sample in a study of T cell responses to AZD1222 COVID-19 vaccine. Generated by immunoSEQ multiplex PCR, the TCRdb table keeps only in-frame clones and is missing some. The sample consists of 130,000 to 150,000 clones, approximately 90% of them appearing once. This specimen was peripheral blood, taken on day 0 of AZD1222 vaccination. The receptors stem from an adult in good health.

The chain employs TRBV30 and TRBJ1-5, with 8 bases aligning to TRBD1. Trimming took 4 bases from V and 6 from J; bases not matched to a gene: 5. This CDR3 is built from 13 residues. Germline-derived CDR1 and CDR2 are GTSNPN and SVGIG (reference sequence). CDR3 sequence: CAWTRDRGQPQHF. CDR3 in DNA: TGTGCCTGGACTCGAGACAGGGGTCAGCCCCAGCATTTT.

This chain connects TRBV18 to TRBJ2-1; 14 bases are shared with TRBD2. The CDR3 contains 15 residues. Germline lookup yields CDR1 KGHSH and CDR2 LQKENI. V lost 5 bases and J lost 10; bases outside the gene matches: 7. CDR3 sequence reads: CASSSGTSGSGEQFF. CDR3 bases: TGTGCCAGCTCAAGTGGGACTAGCGGGAGTGGGGAGCAGTTCTTC.

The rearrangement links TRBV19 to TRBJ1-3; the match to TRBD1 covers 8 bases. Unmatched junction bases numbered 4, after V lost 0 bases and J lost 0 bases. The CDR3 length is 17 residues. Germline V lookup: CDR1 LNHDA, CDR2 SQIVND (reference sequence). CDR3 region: CASSIEDRDFSGNTIYF. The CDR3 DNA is TGTGCCAGTAGTATAGAGGACAGGGACTTCTCTGGAAACACCATATATTTT.

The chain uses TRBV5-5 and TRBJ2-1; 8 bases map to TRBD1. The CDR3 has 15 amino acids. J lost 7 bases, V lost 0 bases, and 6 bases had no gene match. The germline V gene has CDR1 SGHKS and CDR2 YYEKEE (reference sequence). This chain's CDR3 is CASSLAPQGANEQFF. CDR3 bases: TGTGCCAGCAGCTTGGCTCCGCAGGGGGCGAATGAGCAGTTCTTC.

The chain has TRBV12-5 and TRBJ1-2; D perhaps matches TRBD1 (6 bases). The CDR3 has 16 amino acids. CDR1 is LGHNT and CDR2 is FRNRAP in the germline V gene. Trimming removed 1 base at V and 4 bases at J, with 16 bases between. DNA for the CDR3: TGTGCTAGTGGTTTGGAACGGGGGGGGCTTAGCTATGGCTACACCTTC. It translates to CASGLERGGLSYGYTF.

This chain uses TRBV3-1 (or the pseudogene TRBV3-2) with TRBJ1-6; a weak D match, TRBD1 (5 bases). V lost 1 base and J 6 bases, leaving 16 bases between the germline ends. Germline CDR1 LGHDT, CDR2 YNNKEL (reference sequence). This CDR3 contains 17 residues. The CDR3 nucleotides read TGTGCCAGCAGCCAAGGGACAAGGCTCACCGGTAATTCACCCCTCCACTTT. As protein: CASSQGTRLTGNSPLHF.

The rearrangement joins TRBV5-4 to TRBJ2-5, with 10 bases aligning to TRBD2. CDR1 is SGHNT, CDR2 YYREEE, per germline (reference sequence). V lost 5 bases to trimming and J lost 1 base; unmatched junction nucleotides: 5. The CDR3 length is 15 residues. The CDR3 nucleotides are TGTGCCAGCAGGCGGGTAGCGGGGGGCCAAGAGACCCAGTACTTC. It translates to CASRRVAGGQETQYF.